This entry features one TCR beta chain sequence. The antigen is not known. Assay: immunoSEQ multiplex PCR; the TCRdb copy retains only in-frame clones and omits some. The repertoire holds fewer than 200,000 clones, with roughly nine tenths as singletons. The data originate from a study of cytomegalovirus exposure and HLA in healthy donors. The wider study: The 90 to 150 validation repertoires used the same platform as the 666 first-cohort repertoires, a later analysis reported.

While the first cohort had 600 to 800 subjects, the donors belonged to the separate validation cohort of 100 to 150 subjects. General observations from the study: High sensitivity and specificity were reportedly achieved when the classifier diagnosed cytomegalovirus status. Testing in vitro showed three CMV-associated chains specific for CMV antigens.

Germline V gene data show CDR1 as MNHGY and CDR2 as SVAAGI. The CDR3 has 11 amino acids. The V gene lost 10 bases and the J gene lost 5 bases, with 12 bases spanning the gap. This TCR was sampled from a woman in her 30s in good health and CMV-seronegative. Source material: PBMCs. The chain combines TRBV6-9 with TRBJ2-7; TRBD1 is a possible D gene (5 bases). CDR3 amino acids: CATWAGNEQYF. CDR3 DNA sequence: TGTGCCACCTGGGCAGGGAACGAGCAGTACTTC.